The 12 T cell receptor beta chains below were found in one sample sequenced in a study of regulatory T cells in long-lasting Graves disease. Both iRepertoire HTBI primers and Arm-PCR of CDR3 regions were used to build the TCR beta libraries. TCRdb re-called the multiplex PCR reads through MiXCR, storing one row per CDR3 protein. The data show about 540,000 distinct CDR3 sequences, with around an eighth seen just once and 8% to 10% held by the top ten. The time point: newly diagnosed GD, antithyroid drugs for less than 3 months. The TCR library was made from RNA extracted from PBMCs. These sequences were also reported in another study, on T cells in Graves' hyperthyroidism and ophthalmopathy.

Material: peripheral blood mononuclear cells (PBMCs), obtained at new diagnosis, from a patient treated with antithyroid drugs. The receptors stem from a man aged 25 to 45 with Graves disease.

The gene calls are TRBV7-2 and TRBJ2-7, with a weak D call TRBD2 (6 bases). CDR3 length: 16 residues. V was pared by 5 bases and J by 0 bases, with 17 bases between. Germline lookup yields CDR1 SGHTA and CDR2 FQGNSA. The chain's CDR3 is CASSRAARGYSYEQYF. DNA for the CDR3: TGTGCCAGCAGCCGGGCGGCGCGGGGCTACTCCTACGAGCAGTACTTC.

In its sample, this clonotype was seen many times. The chain carries TRBV7-9 and TRBJ1-4, with D uncertain. V dropped 5 bases and J dropped 0 bases, with 16 bases sitting between them. Germline V gene sequence: CDR1 SEHNR, CDR2 FQNEAQ (reference sequence). This CDR3 contains 17 residues. The CDR3 coding sequence is TGTGCCAGCAGCCCCCGGAGGAGGACTGCAACTAATGAAAAACTGTTTTTT. Amino acid sequence: CASSPRRRTATNEKLFF.

To note about this clonotype: This may arise from a read error, as a much more abundant clone is one base away. The genes are TRBV27 and TRBJ1-5; D is uncertain. Germline assignment: CDR1 MNHEY and CDR2 SMNVEV (reference sequence). The CDR3 has 14 residues. The V gene lost 2 bases and the J gene lost 3 bases, with 8 bases spanning the gap. CDR3 sequence: CASSLKPDNQPQHF. CDR3 bases: TGTGCCAGCAGTTTAAAACCCGACAATCAGCCCCAGCATTTT.

J is TRBJ1-4 and V is TRBV12-3 or TRBV12-4; maybe TRBD1 (5 bases). CDR3 length: 13 amino acids. The V end lost 6 bases, the J end lost 7 bases, and 12 bases lay between the germline ends. CDR3 sequence: CASRSRGIEKLFF. CDR3 bases: TGTGCCAGCAGGTCAAGGGGAATTGAAAAACTGTTTTTT.

This clonotype has a count of ten or more. The rearrangement uses TRBV12-3 or TRBV12-4 and TRBJ2-4; D remains unclear. The CDR3 consists of 13 residues. Trimming shortened V by 4 bases and J by 2 bases, and 6 bases separated the two germline ends. The CDR3 sequence is CASSSVTKNIQYF. In nucleotides, the CDR3 is TGTGCCAGCAGTTCCGTGACCAAAAACATTCAGTACTTC.

This clonotype came up many times. J is TRBJ1-1 and V is TRBV6-2 or TRBV6-3; no reliable D call. The germline CDR1 and CDR2 sequences are MNHEY and SVGEGT. Trimming took 2 bases from V and 0 from J, leaving 16 bases between them. The CDR3 is 17 residues long. The CDR3 DNA follows: TGTGCCAGCAGTTACCCAGCACCGGGTAGTATGAACACTGAAGCTTTCTTT. Residues: CASSYPAPGSMNTEAFF.

The chain employs TRBV20-1 and TRBJ2-4; D gene uncertain. This CDR3 is built from 13 residues. The ends were cut back, 5 bases at V and 1 base at J, with 9 bases in the middle. CDR1 and CDR2 from the germline V gene are DFQATT and SNEGSKA (reference sequence). This CDR3 reads CSAPQRAKNIQYF. CDR3 nucleotide sequence: TGCAGTGCTCCCCAAAGGGCCAAAAACATTCAGTACTTC.

This clonotype was picked up many times. This chain uses TRBV7-9 with TRBJ1-1; weak D call: TRBD1 (5 bases). Trimming took off 3 bases at V and 0 bases at J, with 17 bases between the two ends. The CDR3 length is 17 residues. CDR1 is SEHNR and CDR2 is FQNEAQ in the germline V gene (reference sequence). The CDR3 sequence is CASSFKIRGEMNTEAFF. CDR3 nucleotide sequence: TGTGCCAGCAGCTTTAAGATCCGGGGGGAAATGAACACTGAAGCTTTCTTT. Full variable domain (remainder filled in from reference TRBV7-9 and TRBJ1-1): DTGVSQNPRHKITKRGQNVTFRCDPISEHNRLYWYRQTLGQGPEFLTYFQNEAQLEKSRLLSDRFSAERPKGSFSTLEIQRTEQGDSAMYLCASSFKIRGEMNTEAFFGQGTRLTVV.

This clonotype was detected only a few times. The chain has TRBV7-3 and TRBJ2-2; D not resolved. Germline CDR1 is SGHTA and CDR2 is FQGTGA. Trimming removed 6 bases from V and 0 bases from J, with 8 bases in between. This CDR3 has 14 residues. CDR3 DNA: TGTGCCAGCAGAAGGACGGCGAACACCGGGGAGCTGTTTTTT. Translated: CASRRTANTGELFF.

This clonotype appeared many times. The chain combines TRBV6-1 with TRBJ1-2; the match to TRBD1 covers 10 bases. Germline V CDR1 and CDR2: MNHNS, SASEGT. CDR3 length equals 15 residues. After removal of 8 bases from V and 8 bases from J, the junction contained 14 bases not matched to a gene. The DNA for the CDR3 is TGTGCCAGCCAAGGGGACAGGGGCTCTCTAGGAGGCTACACCTTC. Translation: CASQGDRGSLGGYTF.

This clonotype was picked up a small number of times. A read error is possible here, since a much larger clone lies one base away. This chain uses TRBV12-3 or TRBV12-4 with TRBJ2-7, with D maybe TRBD1 (5 bases). The CDR3 length is 15 residues. Trimming left V 1 base short and J 0 bases short, with 10 bases between. The CDR3 bases are TGTGCCAGCAGTTTAGGGATAGGGGTCTCCTACGAGCAGTACTTC. It codes for CASSLGIGVSYEQYF.

J is TRBJ2-1 and V is TRBV11-3; 12 bases line up with TRBD2. Germline loops: CDR1 SGHNT, CDR2 YENEEA. The V segment lost 3 bases and the J segment 2 bases; nucleotides outside the gene matches: 8. The CDR3 spans 18 residues. This chain's CDR3 is CASSLGIGLAGTYNEQFF. In DNA form, the CDR3 reads TGTGCCAGCAGCTTGGGAATTGGACTAGCGGGAACCTACAATGAGCAGTTCTTC.